The sequence of this T cell receptor (beta chain) was determined in a study of CD4+ T cells in melanoma. TCRdb keeps only in-frame clones here, not all; method: immunoSEQ multiplex PCR. The sample lists fewer than 150,000 clones, about nine tenths occurring once. V was shortened by 6 bases and J by 5 bases, with 10 bases between the two germline ends. From germline, CDR1 is DFQATT and CDR2 SNEGSKA (reference sequence). CDR3 length equals 11 residues. This rearrangement joins TRBV20-1 to TRBJ2-5; D uncertain. This clonotype was obtained from a human donor with melanoma. CDR3 nucleotide sequence: TGCAGTGCCGGCTATCAGGAGACCCAGTACTTC. Residues: CSAGYQETQYF.